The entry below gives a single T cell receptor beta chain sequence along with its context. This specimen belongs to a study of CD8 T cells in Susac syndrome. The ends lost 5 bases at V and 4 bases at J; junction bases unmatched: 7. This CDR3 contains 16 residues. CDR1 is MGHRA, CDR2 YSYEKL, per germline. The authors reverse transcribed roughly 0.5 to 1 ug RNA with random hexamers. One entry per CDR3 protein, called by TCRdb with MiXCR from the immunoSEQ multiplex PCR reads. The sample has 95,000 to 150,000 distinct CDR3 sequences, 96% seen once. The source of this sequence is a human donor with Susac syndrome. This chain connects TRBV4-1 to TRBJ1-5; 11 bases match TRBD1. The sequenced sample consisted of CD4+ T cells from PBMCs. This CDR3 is CASSTGQGAWNQPQHF. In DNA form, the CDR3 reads TGCGCCAGCAGCACAGGACAGGGGGCGTGGAATCAGCCCCAGCATTTT.